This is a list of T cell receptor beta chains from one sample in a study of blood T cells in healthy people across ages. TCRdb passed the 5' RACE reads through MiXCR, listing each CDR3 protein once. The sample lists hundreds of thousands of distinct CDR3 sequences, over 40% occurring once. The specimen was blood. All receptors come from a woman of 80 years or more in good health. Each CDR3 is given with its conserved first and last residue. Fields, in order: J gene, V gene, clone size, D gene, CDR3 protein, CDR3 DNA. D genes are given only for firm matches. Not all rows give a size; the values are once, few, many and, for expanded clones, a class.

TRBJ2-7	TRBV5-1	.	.	CASSLDRVDDEQYF	TGCGCCAGCAGCTTGGACAGGGTAGACGACGAGCAGTACTTC
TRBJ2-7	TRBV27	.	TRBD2	CASSSGASGVQYF	TGTGCCAGCAGTTCCGGGGCTAGCGGGGTACAGTACTTC
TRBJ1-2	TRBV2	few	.	CASGVAGVYGYTF	TGTGCCAGCGGGGTGGCGGGAGTCTATGGCTACACCTTC
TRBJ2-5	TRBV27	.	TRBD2	CACSWVGTSGGEQYF	TGTGCCTGCAGTTGGGTCGGGACTAGCGGGGGGGAGCAGTACTTC
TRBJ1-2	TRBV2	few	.	CASSQGNSGYTF	TGTGCCAGCAGTCAGGGAAACTCTGGCTACACCTTC
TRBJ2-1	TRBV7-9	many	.	CASSLGPLDNEQFF	TGTGCCAGCAGCTTAGGGCCCCTAGACAATGAGCAGTTCTTC
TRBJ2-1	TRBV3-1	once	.	CASSQSGALKNEQFF	TGTGCCAGCAGCCAATCGGGGGCCTTGAAAAATGAGCAGTTCTTC
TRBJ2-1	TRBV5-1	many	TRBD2	CASSLGTSGSYNEQFF	TGCGCCAGCAGCTTGGGGACTAGCGGCTCCTACAATGAGCAGTTCTTC
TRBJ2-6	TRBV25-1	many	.	CASSESAGANVLTF	TGTGCCAGCAGTGAATCAGCTGGGGCCAACGTCCTGACTTTC
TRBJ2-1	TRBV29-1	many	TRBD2	CSVDNLGNLAGTYNEQFF	TGCAGCGTTGACAATTTGGGGAACCTAGCGGGGACTTACAATGAGCAGTTCTTC
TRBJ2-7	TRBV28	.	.	CASSLLVLVEAQYF	TGTGCCAGCAGTTTACTTGTACTTGTTGAGGCCCAGTACTTC
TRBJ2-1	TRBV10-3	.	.	CAIRDFGSELFF	TGTGCCATCAGGGATTTCGGAAGTGAACTGTTCTTC
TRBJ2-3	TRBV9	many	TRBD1	CASSVAGQGVDTQYF	TGTGCCAGCAGCGTAGCGGGACAGGGGGTTGATACGCAGTATTTT
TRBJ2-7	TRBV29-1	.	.	CSVERWELGEQYF	TGCAGCGTTGAACGGTGGGAGTTGGGCGAGCAGTACTTC
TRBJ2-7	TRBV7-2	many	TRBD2	CASSSSSGGPYEQYF	TGTGCCAGCAGCTCCAGTAGCGGGGGGCCCTACGAGCAGTACTTC
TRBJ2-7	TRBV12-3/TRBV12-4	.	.	CASRGDAYEQYF	TGTGCCAGCAGGGGGGATGCCTACGAGCAGTACTTC
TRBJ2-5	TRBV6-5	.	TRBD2	CASSYSALGGLAGTQYF	TGTGCCAGCAGTTACTCCGCACTTGGGGGACTAGCCGGGACCCAGTACTTC
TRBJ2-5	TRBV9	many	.	CASSVSPGGLLRETQYF	TGTGCCAGCAGCGTCTCCCCCGGAGGGCTCCTCCGAGAGACCCAGTACTTC
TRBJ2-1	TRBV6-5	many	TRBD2	CASSYYSGISSYNEQFF	TGTGCCAGCAGTTACTATAGCGGGATTAGCTCCTACAATGAGCAGTTCTTC
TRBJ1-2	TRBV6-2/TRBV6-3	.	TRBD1	CASSPQTGSGYTF	TGTGCCAGCAGTCCCCAGACAGGGTCTGGCTACACCTTC
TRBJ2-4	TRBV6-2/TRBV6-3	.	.	CASSSPSYKQYF	TGTGCCAGCAGTTCCCCCTCCTACAAGCAGTACTTC
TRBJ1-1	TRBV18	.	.	CASSPQGVIMNTEAFF	TGTGCCAGCTCACCACAGGGGGTGATTATGAACACTGAAGCTTTCTTT
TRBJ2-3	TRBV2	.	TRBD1	CASRPTRTGRDTQYF	TGTGCCAGCCGACCGACCCGGACAGGGAGGGATACGCAGTATTTT
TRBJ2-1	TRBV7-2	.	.	CASSLAQNNNEQFF	TGTGCCAGCAGCTTAGCACAGAATAACAATGAGCAGTTCTTC
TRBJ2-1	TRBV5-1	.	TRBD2	CASSFGLAGGSHEQFF	TGCGCCAGCAGCTTTGGACTAGCGGGAGGGTCACATGAGCAGTTCTTC
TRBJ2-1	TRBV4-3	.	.	CASSQDEGRGRNEQFF	TGCGCCAGCAGCCAAGATGAAGGCAGGGGTAGGAATGAGCAGTTCTTC
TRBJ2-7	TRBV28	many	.	CASQIPSREQYF	TGTGCCAGTCAAATCCCGAGCAGGGAGCAGTACTTC
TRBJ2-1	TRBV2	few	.	CASSQTRLNEQFF	TGTGCCAGCAGTCAGACTAGGCTCAATGAGCAGTTCTTC
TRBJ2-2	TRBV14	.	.	CASSQVVGSHTGELFF	TGTGCCAGCAGCCAAGTGGTGGGTAGTCACACCGGGGAGCTGTTTTTT
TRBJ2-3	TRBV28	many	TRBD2	CASRLRGGPDTQYF	TGTGCCAGCAGACTCCGGGGGGGCCCAGATACGCAGTATTTT
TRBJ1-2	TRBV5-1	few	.	CASSRGPTGNYGYTF	TGCGCCAGCAGCCGAGGCCCCACAGGAAATTATGGCTACACCTTC
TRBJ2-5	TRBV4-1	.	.	CASSQGGPQETQYF	TGCGCCAGCAGCCAAGGGGGACCACAAGAGACCCAGTACTTC
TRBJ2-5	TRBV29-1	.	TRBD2	CNRGGRETQYF	TGCAACCGCGGGGGGCGAGAGACCCAGTACTTC
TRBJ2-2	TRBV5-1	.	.	CASSFWTYGGELFF	TGCGCCAGCAGCTTCTGGACATATGGCGGGGAGCTGTTTTTT
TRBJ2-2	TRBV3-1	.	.	CTSSTRRLAGELFF	TGTACCAGCAGTACCCGACGGTTGGCCGGGGAGCTGTTTTTT
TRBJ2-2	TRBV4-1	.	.	CASSQAVRNTGELFF	TGCGCCAGCAGCCAAGCAGTCAGGAACACCGGGGAGCTGTTTTTT